This TCR beta chain was obtained from a study of OX40 agonist ivuxolimab in advanced cancers. The repertoire was sequenced with immunoSEQ multiplex PCR; TCRdb's copy has only in-frame clones and lacks some. The profile covers more than 70,000 clones, with about 85% appearing a single time and less than 0.65% taken by the ten largest. Trimming left V 4 bases short and J 3 bases short, with 14 bases between. CDR1 is MNHEY, CDR2 SMNVEV, per germline (reference sequence). This CDR3 comprises 15 residues. This TCR was recovered from an adult with an advanced solid tumor such as melanoma, head and neck, liver or kidney cancer. J is TRBJ2-3 and V is TRBV27, with D hard to call. This specimen consisted of CD4+ or CD8+ T cells sorted from blood, obtained in a trial of the OX40 agonist ivuxolimab. CDR3 amino acids: CASSSSQVTTDTQYF. CDR3 nucleotides: TGTGCCAGCAGTTCCAGTCAGGTGACAACAGATACGCAGTATTTT.